The clone carrying this TCR beta chain was seen a few times. What it binds is not known. Individual cDNA molecules carried attached unique molecular identifiers. TCRdb re-called the 5' RACE reads with MiXCR, one entry per CDR3 protein. The sample contains around 70,000 distinct CDR3 sequences, less than 15% of which appear only once. This sample was included in a study of early T cells in non-severe SARS-CoV-2 infection. Study at large: Sequencing of bulk RNA from unsorted whole blood was done, without chain pairing.

Study outcomes and limitations: Sequences matched to VDJdb favored anti-spike CD8 responses, while private and CD4 specificities were missed.

CDR3 length: 17 residues. CDR1 is SGHAT and CDR2 is FQNNGV in the germline V gene. V was clipped by 6 bases and J by 5 bases; unmatched bases: 18. V and J are TRBV11-2 and TRBJ2-5, with 7 nucleotides matching TRBD2. Sequencing was carried out using whole blood. This sequence originates from an adult who was a healthcare worker with PCR-confirmed SARS-CoV-2 infection or an uninfected control (not recorded which). CDR3 sequence (DNA): TGTGCCAGCAGTATCGATTCCGGGAGGCTGCCTCCGGAGACCCAGTACTTC. Its translation: CASSIDSGRLPPETQYF.